What follows describes a single TCR beta chain. The data stem from a study of blood T cell repertoires in COVID-19. Study details: There were acute and convalescent COVID-19 samples, and they came from the United States, Italy and Spain. PBMCs, B-cell-depleted T cells, or T cells provided the cDNA or gDNA that made up the material.

In assigning cohorts, the study relied on participant-reported clinical history. Original data processing: Using reference gene primer amplification, nucleated cell counts were estimated. Produced via immunoSEQ multiplex PCR; TCRdb's table is partial and in-frame only. The D gene and trimming were derived from the DNA, and the V and J assignments and clone size from that table. The sample lists over 350,000 clones, about 85% seen once, with approximately 2% in the top ten. Germline-derived CDR1 and CDR2 are LNHDA and SQIVND (reference sequence). The CDR3 sequence is 14 residues long. The germline V and J ends were trimmed by 3 bases and 0 bases, with 6 bases remaining between them.

This TCR derives from a young woman with acute COVID-19. This chain uses TRBV19 with TRBJ1-3; D uncertain. Material for sequencing was PBMCs or T cells enriched from blood (not recorded which). CDR3 DNA: TGTGCCAGTAGTATCAGGTACTCTGGAAACACCATATATTTT. Amino acid sequence: CASSIRYSGNTIYF.